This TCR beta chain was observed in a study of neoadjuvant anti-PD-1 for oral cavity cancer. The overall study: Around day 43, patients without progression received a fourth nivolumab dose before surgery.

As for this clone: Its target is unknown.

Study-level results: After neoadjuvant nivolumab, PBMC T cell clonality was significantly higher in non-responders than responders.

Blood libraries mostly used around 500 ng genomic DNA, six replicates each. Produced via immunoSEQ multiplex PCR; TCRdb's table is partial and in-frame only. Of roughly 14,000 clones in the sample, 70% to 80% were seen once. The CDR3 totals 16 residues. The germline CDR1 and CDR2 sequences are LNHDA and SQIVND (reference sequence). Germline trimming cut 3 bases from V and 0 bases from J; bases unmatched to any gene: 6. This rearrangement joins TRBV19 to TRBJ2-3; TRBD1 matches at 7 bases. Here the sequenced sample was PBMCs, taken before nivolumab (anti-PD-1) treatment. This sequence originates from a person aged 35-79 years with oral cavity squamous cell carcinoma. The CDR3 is CASSIVAGGSTDTQYF. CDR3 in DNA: TGTGCCAGTAGTATTGTGGCAGGGGGTAGCACAGATACGCAGTATTTT.